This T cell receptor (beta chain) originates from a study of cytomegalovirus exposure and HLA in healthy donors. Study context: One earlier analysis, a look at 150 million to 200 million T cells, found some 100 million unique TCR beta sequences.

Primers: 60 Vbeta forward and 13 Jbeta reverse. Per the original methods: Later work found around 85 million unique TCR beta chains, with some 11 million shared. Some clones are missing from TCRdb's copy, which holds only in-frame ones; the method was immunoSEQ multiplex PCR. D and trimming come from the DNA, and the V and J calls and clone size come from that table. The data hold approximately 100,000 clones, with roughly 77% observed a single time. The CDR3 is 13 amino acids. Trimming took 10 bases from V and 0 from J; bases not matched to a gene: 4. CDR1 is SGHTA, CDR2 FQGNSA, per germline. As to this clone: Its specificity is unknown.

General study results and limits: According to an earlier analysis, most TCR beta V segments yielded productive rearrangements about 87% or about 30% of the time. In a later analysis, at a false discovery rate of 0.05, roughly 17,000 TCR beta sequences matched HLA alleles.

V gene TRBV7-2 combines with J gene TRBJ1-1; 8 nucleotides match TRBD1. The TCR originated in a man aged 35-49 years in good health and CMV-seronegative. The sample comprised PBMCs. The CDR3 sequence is CATNRGMNTEAFF. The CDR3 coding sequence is TGTGCCACCAACAGGGGGATGAACACTGAAGCTTTCTTT.